This T cell receptor (beta chain) is from a study of T cell responses to AZD1222 COVID-19 vaccine. Using immunoSEQ multiplex PCR, the repertoire was profiled, and TCRdb retains in-frame clones only, with some absent. The table has around 140,000 clones, 65% to 90% seen once. Regarding the study as a whole: Donors were mostly white British, more females; clonal diversity possibly underestimated.

For this clone: The target antigen is unknown.

The CDR3 runs 14 residues. CDR1 is SGHAT, CDR2 FQNNGV, per germline. V was pared by 0 bases and J by 9 bases, with 15 bases between. Sequencing used peripheral blood, obtained on day 0 of AZD1222 vaccination. The sequence was collected from an adult in good health. The chain carries TRBV11-2 and TRBJ2-7, with D possibly being TRBD2 (5 bases). CDR3 in amino acids: CASSLDQLLGAQYF. The CDR3 DNA reads TGTGCCAGCAGCTTAGACCAACTACTAGGAGCGCAGTACTTC.